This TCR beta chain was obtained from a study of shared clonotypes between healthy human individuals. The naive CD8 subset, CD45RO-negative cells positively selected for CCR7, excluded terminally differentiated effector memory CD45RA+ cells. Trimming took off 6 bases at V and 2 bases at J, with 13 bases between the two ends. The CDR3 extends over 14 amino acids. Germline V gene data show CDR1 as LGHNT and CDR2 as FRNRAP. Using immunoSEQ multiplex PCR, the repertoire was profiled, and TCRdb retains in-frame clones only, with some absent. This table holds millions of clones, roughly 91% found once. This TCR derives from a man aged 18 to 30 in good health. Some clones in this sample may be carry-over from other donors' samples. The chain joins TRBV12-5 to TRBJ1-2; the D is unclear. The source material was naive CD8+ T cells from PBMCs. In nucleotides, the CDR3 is TGTGCTAGTGGATTCAGCCGATTAAACTATGGCTACACCTTC. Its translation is CASGFSRLNYGYTF. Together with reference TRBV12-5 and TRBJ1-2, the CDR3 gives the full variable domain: DARVTQTPRHKVTEMGQEVTMRCQPILGHNTVFWYRQTMMQGLELLAYFRNRAPLDDSGMPKDRFSAEMPDATLATLKIQPSEPRDSAVYFCASGFSRLNYGYTFGSGTRLTVV.